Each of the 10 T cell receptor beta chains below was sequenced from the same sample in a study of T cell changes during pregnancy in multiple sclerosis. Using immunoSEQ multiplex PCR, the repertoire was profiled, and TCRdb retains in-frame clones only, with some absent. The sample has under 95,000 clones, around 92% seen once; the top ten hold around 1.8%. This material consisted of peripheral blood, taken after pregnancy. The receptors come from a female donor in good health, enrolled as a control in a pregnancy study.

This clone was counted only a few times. CDR3 in amino acids: CASSPLTRNTEAFF. The DNA of the CDR3 is TGTGCCAGCTCACCACTGACTCGAAACACTGAAGCTTTCTTT. The chain has TRBV18 and TRBJ1-1; no firm D call. The V end was cut by 1 base, the J end by 2 bases, with 8 bases between. Germline V gene sequence: CDR1 KGHSH, CDR2 LQKENI. The CDR3 sequence is 14 residues long.

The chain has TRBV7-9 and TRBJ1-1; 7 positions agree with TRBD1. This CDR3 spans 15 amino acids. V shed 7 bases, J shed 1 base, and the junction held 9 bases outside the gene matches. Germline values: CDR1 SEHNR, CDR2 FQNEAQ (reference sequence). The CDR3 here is CASTRTGLANTEAFF. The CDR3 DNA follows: TGTGCCAGCACCCGGACAGGCTTGGCGAACACTGAAGCTTTCTTT.

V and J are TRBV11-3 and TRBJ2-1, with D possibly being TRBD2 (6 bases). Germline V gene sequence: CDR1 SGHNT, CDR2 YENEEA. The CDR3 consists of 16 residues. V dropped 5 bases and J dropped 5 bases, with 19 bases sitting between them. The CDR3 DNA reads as TGTGCCAGCAGCCTCGGCCGGGGGTCGATGCACAATGAGCAGTTCTTC. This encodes CASSLGRGSMHNEQFF.

The CDR3 DNA follows: TGTGCCAGCAGCTACGGACAGATGAACACCGGGGAGCTGTTTTTT. Its protein is CASSYGQMNTGELFF. This chain joins TRBV5-8 and TRBJ2-2; D is perhaps TRBD1 (6 bases). Germline V gives CDR1 SGHTS, CDR2 YDEGEE. CDR3 length: 15 residues. The ends were cut back, 3 bases at V and 1 base at J, with 10 bases in the middle.

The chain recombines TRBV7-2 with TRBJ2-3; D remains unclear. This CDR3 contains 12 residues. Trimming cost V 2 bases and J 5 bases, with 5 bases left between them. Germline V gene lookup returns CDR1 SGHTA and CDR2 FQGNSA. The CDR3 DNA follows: TGTGCCAGCAGCTTATACAGAGATACGCAGTATTTT. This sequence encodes CASSLYRDTQYF.

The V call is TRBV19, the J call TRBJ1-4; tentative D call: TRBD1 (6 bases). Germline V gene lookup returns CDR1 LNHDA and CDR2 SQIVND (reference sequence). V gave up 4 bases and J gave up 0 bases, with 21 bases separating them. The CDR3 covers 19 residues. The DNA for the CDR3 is TGTGCCAGTAGTAACGACGTTACAGGGTTGAAGGCAACTAATGAAAAACTGTTTTTT. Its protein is CASSNDVTGLKATNEKLFF.

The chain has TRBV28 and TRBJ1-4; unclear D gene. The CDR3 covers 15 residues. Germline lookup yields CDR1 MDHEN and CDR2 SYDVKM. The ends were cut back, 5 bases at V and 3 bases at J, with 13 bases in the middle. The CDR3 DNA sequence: TGTGCCAGCAGTCCGTCGACGCGGGCTAATGAAAAACTGTTTTTT. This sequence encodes CASSPSTRANEKLFF.

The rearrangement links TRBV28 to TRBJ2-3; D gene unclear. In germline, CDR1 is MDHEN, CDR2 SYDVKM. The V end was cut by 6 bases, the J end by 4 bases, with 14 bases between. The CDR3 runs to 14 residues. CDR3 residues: CASRNRVRADTQYF. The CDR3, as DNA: TGTGCCAGCAGGAACCGGGTCCGGGCAGATACGCAGTATTTT.

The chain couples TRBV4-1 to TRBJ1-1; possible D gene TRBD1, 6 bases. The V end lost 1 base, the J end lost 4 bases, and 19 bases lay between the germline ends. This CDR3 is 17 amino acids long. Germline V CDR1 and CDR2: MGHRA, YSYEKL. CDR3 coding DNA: TGCGCCAGCAGCCAAGGGATAACAGGGCCTTTGGGCACTGAAGCTTTCTTT. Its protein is CASSQGITGPLGTEAFF.

The DNA of the CDR3 is TGTGCCAGCAGTTACGGGCAAGCTCGTGAAGCTTTCTTT. Residues: CASSYGQAREAFF. The V and J genes are TRBV6-6 and TRBJ1-1; D ambiguous. The CDR3 runs to 13 residues. V lost 2 bases to trimming and J lost 7 bases, with 11 bases between them. The germline V gene encodes CDR1 MNHNY and CDR2 SVGAGI (reference sequence).